This note documents a single T cell receptor (beta chain) sequence. Antigen unknown. It was approximately 10 milliliters of peripheral blood that were drawn from each donor. A J-beta primer mix and a sample-barcoded 5' primer were used in a second PCR of about 7 to 12 cycles. A single record per CDR3 protein comes from TCRdb applying MiXCR to the 5' RACE reads. Among about 1,000,000 distinct CDR3 sequences listed, roughly 45% were seen once. These data belong to a study of blood T cells in healthy people across ages. Study-wide results and caveats: Age showed a roughly linear inverse relationship with TCR beta diversity per million T cells. Diversity estimates drawn from one million T cells were deemed underestimates.

Trimming shortened V by 3 bases and J by 8 bases, and 12 bases separated the two germline ends. In germline, CDR1 is SGHRS, CDR2 YFSETQ. The CDR3 totals 13 residues. The sequence was obtained from a woman aged 60-70 years in good health. This chain joins TRBV5-1 and TRBJ2-1; tentatively, D is TRBD2 (6 bases). Sequencing was performed on blood. The CDR3 loop reads CASSCSPGDEQFF. As DNA, the CDR3 is TGCGCCAGCAGCTGTTCACCGGGGGATGAGCAGTTCTTC.